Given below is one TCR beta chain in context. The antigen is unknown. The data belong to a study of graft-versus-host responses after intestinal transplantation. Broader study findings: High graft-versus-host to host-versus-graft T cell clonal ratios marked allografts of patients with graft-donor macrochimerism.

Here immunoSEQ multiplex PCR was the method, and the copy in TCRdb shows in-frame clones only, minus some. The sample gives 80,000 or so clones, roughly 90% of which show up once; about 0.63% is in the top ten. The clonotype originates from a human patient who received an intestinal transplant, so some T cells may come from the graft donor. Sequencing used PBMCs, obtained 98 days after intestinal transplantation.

The CDR3 DNA reads TGTGCCTCGGGGGGGAGCACAGATACGCAGTATTTT. Translating gives CASGGSTDTQYF. The V and J genes are TRBV6-6 and TRBJ2-3; TRBD2 aligns across 8 bases. J gave up 0 bases and V 11 bases, and 1 base lay outside the gene matches. Germline V gives CDR1 MNHNY, CDR2 SVGAGI (reference sequence). The CDR3 extends over 12 amino acids.